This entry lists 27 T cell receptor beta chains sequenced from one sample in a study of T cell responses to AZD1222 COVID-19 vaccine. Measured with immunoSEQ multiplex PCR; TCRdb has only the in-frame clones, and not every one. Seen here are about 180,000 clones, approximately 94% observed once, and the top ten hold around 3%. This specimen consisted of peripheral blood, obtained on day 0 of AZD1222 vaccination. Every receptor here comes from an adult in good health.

The CDR3 DNA sequence: TGTGCCAGCAGCTCCAGGGTACAGAACACTGAAGCTTTCTTT. Protein sequence: CASSSRVQNTEAFF. V is TRBV5-5 and J is TRBJ1-1, with D tentatively TRBD1 (5 bases). Germline CDR1 is SGHKS and CDR2 is YYEKEE (reference sequence). CDR3 length equals 14 residues. Trimming took 3 bases from V and 1 from J, leaving 10 bases between them.

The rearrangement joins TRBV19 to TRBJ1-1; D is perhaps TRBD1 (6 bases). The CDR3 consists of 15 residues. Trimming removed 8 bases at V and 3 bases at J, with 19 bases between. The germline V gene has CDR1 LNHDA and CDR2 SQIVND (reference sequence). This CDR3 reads CASCKVDRVYTEAFF. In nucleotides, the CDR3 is TGTGCCAGTTGCAAGGTGGACAGAGTTTACACTGAAGCTTTCTTT.

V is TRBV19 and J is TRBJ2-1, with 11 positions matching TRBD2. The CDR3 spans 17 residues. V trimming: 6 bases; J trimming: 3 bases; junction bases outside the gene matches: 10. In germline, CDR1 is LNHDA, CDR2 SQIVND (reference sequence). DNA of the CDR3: TGTGCCAGTAGCCCTACTAGCGGGAGAGGGGACTACAATGAGCAGTTCTTC. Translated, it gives CASSPTSGRGDYNEQFF. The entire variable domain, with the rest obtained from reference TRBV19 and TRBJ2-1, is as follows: DGGITQSPKYLFRKEGQNVTLSCEQNLNHDAMYWYRQDPGQGLRLIYYSQIVNDFQKGDIAEGYSVSREKKESFPLTVTSAQKNPTAFYLCASSPTSGRGDYNEQFFGPGTRLTVL.

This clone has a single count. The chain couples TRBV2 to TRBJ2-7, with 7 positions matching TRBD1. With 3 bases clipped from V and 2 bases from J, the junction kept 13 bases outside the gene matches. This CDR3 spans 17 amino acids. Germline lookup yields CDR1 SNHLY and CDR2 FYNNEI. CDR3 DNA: TGTGCCAGCAGTGACTACTTAAGGGACAGAGGAGCCTACGAGCAGTACTTC. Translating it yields CASSDYLRDRGAYEQYF. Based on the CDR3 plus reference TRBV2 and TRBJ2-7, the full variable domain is EPEVTQTPSHQVTQMGQEVILRCVPISNHLYFYWYRQILGQKVEFLVSFYNNEISEKSEIFDDQFSVERPDGSNFTLKIRSTKLEDSAMYFCASSDYLRDRGAYEQYFGPGTRLTVT.

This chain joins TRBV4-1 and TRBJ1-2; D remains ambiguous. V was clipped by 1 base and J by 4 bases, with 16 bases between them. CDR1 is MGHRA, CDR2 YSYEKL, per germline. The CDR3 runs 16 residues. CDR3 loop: CASSQGGPTEGYGYTF. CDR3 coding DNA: TGCGCCAGCAGCCAAGGAGGCCCCACCGAGGGCTATGGCTACACCTTC.

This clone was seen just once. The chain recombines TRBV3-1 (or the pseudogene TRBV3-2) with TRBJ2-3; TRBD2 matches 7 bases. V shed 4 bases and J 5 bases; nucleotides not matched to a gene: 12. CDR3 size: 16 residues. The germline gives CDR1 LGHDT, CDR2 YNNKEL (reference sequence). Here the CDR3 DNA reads TGTGCCAGCAGCCCTACTCGGGAGGTGATGAAAGATACGCAGTATTTT. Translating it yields CASSPTREVMKDTQYF.

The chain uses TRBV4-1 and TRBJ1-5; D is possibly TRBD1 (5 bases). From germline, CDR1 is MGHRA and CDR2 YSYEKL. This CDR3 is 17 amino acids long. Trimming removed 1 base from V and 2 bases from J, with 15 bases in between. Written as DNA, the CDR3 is TGCGCCAGCAGCCAAGTCCGGGACCAAAGGGGCAATCAGCCCCAGCATTTT. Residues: CASSQVRDQRGNQPQHF.

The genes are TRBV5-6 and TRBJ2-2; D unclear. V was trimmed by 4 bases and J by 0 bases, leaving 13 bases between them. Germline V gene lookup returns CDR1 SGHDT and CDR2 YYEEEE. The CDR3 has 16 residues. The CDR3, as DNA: TGTGCCAGCAGCCGTTTCGAGGTCGCGAACACCGGGGAGCTGTTTTTT. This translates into CASSRFEVANTGELFF.

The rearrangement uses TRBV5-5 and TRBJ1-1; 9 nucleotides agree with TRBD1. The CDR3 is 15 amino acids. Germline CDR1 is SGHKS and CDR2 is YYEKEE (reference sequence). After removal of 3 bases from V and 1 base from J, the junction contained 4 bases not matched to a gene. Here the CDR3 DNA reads TGTGCCAGCAGCTGGGGACAGGGCCCGAACACTGAAGCTTTCTTT. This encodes CASSWGQGPNTEAFF. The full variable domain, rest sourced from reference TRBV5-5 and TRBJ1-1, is DAGVTQSPTHLIKTRGQQVTLRCSPISGHKSVSWYQQVLGQGPQFIFQYYEKEERGRGNFPDRFSARQFPNYSSELNVNALLLGDSALYLCASSWGQGPNTEAFFGQGTRLTVV.

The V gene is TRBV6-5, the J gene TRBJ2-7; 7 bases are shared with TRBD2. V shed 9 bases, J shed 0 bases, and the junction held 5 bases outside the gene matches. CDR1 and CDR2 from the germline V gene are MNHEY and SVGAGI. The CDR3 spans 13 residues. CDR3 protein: CARRELPSYEQYF. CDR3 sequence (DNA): TGTGCCAGGCGGGAGCTACCCTCCTACGAGCAGTACTTC.

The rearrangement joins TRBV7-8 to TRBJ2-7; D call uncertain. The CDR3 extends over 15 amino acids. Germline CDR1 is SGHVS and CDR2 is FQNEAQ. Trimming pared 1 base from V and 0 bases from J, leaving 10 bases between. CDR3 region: CASSLGDFGSYEQYF. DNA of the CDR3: TGTGCCAGCAGCTTAGGAGACTTTGGCTCCTACGAGCAGTACTTC.

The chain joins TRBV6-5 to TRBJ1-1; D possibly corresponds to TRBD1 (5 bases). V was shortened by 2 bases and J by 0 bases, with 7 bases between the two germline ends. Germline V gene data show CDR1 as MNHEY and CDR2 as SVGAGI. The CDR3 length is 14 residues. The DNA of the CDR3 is TGTGCCAGCAGTTACGCAGGGATGAACACTGAAGCTTTCTTT. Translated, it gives CASSYAGMNTEAFF.

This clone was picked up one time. The CDR3 loop is CASSSSEVTDTQYF. The CDR3 DNA is TGTGCCAGCAGCTCCTCCGAGGTCACAGATACGCAGTATTTT. The chain carries TRBV13 and TRBJ2-3; no reliable D call. V was shortened by 4 bases and J by 2 bases, with 10 bases between the two germline ends. This CDR3 has 14 residues. The germline V gene encodes CDR1 PRHDT and CDR2 FYEKMQ (reference sequence). Complete variable domain (other parts from reference TRBV13 and TRBJ2-3): AAGVIQSPRHLIKEKRETATLKCYPIPRHDTVYWYQQGPGQDPQFLISFYEKMQSDKGSIPDRFSAQQFSDYHSELNMSSLELGDSALYFCASSSSEVTDTQYFGPGTRLTVL.

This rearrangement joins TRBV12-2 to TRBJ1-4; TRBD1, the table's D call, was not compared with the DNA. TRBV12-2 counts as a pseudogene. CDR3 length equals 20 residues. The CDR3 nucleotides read TGTGCAAGTCGCTCCAATCCCCACAGGAAGATTATTGCAACTAATGAAAAACTGTTTTTT. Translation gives CASRSNPHRKIIATNEKLFF.

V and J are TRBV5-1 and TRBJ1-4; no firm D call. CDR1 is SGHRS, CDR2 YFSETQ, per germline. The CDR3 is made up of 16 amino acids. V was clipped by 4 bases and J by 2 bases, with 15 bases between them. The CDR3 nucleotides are TGCGCCAGCAGCCCTGGTGCAGTCGGGACTAATGAAAAACTGTTTTTT. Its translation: CASSPGAVGTNEKLFF.

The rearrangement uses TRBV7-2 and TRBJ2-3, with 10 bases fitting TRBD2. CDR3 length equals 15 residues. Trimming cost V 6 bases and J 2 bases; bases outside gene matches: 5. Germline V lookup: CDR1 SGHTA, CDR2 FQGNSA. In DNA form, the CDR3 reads TGTGCCAGCAGTTGGACTAGCGGTAACACAGATACGCAGTATTTT. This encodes CASSWTSGNTDTQYF.

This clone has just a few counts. The CDR3 is CASSGTGGDYGYTF. The CDR3 region has the DNA TGCGCCAGCAGCGGGACAGGGGGCGACTATGGCTACACCTTC. The J gene is TRBJ1-2, the V gene TRBV5-1, with TRBD1 matching 12 bases. The CDR3 has 14 amino acids. Looked up from germline, CDR1 is SGHRS and CDR2 is YFSETQ. With 4 bases clipped from V and 3 bases from J, the junction kept 1 base outside the gene matches.

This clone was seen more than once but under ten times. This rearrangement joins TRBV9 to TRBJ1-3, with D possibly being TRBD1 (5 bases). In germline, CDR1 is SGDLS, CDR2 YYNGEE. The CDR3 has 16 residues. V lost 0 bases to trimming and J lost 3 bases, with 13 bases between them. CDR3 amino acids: CASSVEDKVRGNTIYF. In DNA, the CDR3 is TGTGCCAGCAGCGTAGAGGACAAAGTCCGTGGAAACACCATATATTTT.

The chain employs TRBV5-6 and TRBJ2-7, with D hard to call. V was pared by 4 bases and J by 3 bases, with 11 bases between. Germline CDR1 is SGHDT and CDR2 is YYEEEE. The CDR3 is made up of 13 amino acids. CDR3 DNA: TGTGCCAGCAGCCCCCTCCGAGGCTACGAGCAGTACTTC. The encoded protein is CASSPLRGYEQYF.

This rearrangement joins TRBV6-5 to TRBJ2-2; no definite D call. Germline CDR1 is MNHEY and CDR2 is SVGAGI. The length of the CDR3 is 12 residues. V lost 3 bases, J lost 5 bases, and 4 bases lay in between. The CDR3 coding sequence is TGTGCCAGCAGTTATGGGACCGGGGAGCTGTTTTTT. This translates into CASSYGTGELFF.

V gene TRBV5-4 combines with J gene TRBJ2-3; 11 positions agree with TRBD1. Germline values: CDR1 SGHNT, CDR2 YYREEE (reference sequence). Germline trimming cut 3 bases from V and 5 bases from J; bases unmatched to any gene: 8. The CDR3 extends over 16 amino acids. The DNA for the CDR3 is TGTGCCAGCAGCTATCGGACAGGGGGCTCAGGAGATACGCAGTATTTT. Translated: CASSYRTGGSGDTQYF. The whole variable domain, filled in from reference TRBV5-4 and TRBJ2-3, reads ETGVTQSPTHLIKTRGQQVTLRCSSQSGHNTVSWYQQALGQGPQFIFQYYREEENGRGNFPPRFSGLQFPNYSSELNVNALELDDSALYLCASSYRTGGSGDTQYFGPGTRLTVL.

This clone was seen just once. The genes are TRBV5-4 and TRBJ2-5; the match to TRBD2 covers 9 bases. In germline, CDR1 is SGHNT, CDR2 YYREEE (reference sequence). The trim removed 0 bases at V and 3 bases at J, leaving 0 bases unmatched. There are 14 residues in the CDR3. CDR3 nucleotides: TGTGCCAGCAGCTTGGCTAGCGGGAAAGAGACCCAGTACTTC. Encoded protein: CASSLASGKETQYF.

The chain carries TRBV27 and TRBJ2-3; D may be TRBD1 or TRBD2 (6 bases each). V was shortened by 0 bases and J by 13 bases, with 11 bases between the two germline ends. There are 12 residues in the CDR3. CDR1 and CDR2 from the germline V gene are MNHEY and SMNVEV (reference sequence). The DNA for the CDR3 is TGTGCCAGCAGTTTATCGGGGGGCCCCAAGTATTTT. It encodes CASSLSGGPKYF.

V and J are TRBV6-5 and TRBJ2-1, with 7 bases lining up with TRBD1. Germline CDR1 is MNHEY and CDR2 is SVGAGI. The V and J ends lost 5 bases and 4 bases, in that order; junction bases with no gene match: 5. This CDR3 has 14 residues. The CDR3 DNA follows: TGTGCCAGCAGTCCCCGACAGGGATACAATGAGCAGTTCTTC. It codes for CASSPRQGYNEQFF.

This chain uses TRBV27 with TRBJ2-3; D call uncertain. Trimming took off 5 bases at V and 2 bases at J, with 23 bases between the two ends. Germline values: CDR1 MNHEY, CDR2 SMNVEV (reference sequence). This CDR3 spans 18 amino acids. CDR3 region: CASSPLAPVAGPTDTQYF. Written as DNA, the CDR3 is TGTGCCAGCAGTCCACTTGCCCCGGTGGCCGGCCCCACAGATACGCAGTATTTT.

For the CDR3, the DNA is TGTGCCAGCAGTTTATTTTCGACAGGTGAAGCTTTCTTT. Encoded protein: CASSLFSTGEAFF. The V and J genes are TRBV27 and TRBJ1-1; TRBD1 might be the D (6 bases). Germline assignment: CDR1 MNHEY and CDR2 SMNVEV (reference sequence). Trimming removed 1 base at V and 7 bases at J, with 10 bases between. The CDR3 covers 13 residues.

Here the CDR3 reads CASSLGLAGGRVFF. CDR3 DNA sequence: TGTGCCAGCAGCCTTGGACTAGCGGGAGGAAGAGTTTTCTTC. The genes are TRBV5-6 and TRBJ2-1; TRBD2 matches at 14 bases. V dropped 4 bases and J dropped 16; count of bases not matched to a gene: 10. The CDR3 has 14 residues. Germline V gene sequence: CDR1 SGHDT, CDR2 YYEEEE.